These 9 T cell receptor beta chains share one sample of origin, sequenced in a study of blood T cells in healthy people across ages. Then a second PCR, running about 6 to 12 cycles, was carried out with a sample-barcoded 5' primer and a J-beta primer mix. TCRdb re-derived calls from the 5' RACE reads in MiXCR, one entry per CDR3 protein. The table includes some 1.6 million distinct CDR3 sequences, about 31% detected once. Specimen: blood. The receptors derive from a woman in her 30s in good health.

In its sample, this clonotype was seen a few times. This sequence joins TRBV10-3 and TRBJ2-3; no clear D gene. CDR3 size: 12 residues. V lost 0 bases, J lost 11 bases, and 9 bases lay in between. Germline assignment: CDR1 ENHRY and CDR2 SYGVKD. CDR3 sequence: CAISESGYLQYF. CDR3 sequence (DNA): TGTGCCATCAGTGAGTCGGGCTATTTGCAGTATTTT.

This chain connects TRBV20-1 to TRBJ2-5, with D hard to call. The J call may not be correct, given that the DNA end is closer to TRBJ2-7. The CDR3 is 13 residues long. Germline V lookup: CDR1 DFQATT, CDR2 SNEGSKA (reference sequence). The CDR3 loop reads CSAPRSSKGEQYF. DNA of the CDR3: TGCAGTGCTCCACGGAGTAGCAAGGGCGAGCAGTACTTC.

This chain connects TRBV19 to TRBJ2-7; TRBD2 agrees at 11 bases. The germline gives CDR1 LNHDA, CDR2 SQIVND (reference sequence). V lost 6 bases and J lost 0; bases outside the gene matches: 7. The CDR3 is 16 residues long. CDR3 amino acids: CASSTGLAAVSYEQYF. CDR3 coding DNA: TGTGCCAGTAGCACGGGACTAGCGGCAGTCTCCTACGAGCAGTACTTC.

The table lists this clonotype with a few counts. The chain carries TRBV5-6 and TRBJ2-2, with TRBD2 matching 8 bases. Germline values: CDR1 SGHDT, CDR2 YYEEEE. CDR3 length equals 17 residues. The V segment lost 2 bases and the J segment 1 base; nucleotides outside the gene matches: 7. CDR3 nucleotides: TGTGCCAGCAGCTTTTTTACTAGCGGACTGAACACCGGGGAGCTGTTTTTT. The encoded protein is CASSFFTSGLNTGELFF. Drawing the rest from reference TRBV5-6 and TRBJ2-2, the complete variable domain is DAGVTQSPTHLIKTRGQQVTLRCSPKSGHDTVSWYQQALGQGPQFIFQYYEEEERQRGNFPDRFSGHQFPNYSSELNVNALLLGDSALYLCASSFFTSGLNTGELFFGEGSRLTVL.

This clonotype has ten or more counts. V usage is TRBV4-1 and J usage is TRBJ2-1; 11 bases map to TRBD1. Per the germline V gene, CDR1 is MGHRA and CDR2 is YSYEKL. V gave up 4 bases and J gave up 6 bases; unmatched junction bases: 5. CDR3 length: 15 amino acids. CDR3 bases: TGCGCCAGCAGCCTGGGACAGGGGGTTGGCAATGAGCAGTTCTTC. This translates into CASSLGQGVGNEQFF.

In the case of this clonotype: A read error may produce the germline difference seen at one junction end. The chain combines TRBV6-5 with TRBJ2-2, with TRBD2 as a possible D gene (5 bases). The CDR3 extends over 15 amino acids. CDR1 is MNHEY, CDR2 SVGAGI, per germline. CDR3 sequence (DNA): TGTGCCAACAGTTACCTGGCTAGCTCCCACGGGGAGCTGTTTTTT. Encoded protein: CANSYLASSHGELFF.

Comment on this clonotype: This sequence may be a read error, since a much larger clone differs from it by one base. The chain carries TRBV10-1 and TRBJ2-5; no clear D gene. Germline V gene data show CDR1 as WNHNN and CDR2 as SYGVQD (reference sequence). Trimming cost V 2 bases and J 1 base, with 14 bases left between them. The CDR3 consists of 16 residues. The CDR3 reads CASSEGLPIPQETQYF. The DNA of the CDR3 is TGCGCCAGCAGTGAGGGGCTGCCGATACCCCAAGAGACCCAGTACTTC.

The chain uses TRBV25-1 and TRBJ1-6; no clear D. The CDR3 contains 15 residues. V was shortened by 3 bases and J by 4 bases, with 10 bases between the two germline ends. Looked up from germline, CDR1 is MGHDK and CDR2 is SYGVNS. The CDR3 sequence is CASSESRGYNSPLHF. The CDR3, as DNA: TGTGCCAGCAGTGAGAGTAGAGGTTATAATTCACCCCTCCACTTT.

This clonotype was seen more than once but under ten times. CDR3 loop: CSAFGRTRTDTQYF. CDR3 bases: TGCAGTGCCTTCGGACGGACGCGGACAGATACGCAGTATTTT. The V gene is TRBV20-1, the J gene TRBJ2-3; D gene ambiguous. Trimming took 6 bases from V and 3 from J, leaving 16 bases between them. The germline CDR1 and CDR2 sequences are DFQATT and SNEGSKA (reference sequence). The CDR3 extends over 14 amino acids.